This is a list of T cell receptor beta chains from one sample in a study of post-analysis software for immune sequencing data. In TCRdb, the PCR reads were re-called with MiXCR into one record per CDR3 protein. The sample includes 820,000 or so distinct CDR3 sequences, approximately 53% seen only once; the top ten take 4.6%. Material: blood. Receptors were obtained from a girl aged 5-17 years with multiple sclerosis. The conserved cysteine and the conserved F or W are not part of the CDR3 here.

V	J	CDR3
TRBV7-3	TRBJ2-1	ASNVSPHNEQF
TRBV20-1	TRBJ2-7	SASLTGGRREQY
TRBV15	TRBJ2-7	ATSRGGPAYEQY
TRBV7-6	TRBJ2-7	ASSLDRGISYEQY
TRBV27	TRBJ1-1	ASSLLGGFPEAF
TRBV20-1	TRBJ2-7	SAWDRVRSYEQY
TRBV20-1	TRBJ2-5	SARDPLAEKWVQETQY
TRBV5-1	TRBJ2-7	ASSGEGTSGSSHEQY
TRBV21-1	TRBJ2-7	ASSDPAAQY
TRBV7-2	TRBJ2-7	ANRRDYEQY
TRBV20-1	TRBJ2-7	SASRLAGGPSNYEQY
TRBV7-9	TRBJ1-2	ASSSSGSGVPNYGYT
TRBV15	TRBJ2-7	ATSREDGGAYEQY
TRBV4-1	NA	ASSQSSGRSAYEQY
TRBV5-1	TRBJ2-7	ASSVGPWTAMGYEQY
TRBV29-1	TRBJ1-4	SVRTGGNEKLF
TRBV12-3/TRBV12-4	TRBJ2-5	ASSLGQSETQY
TRBV7-8	TRBJ2-7	ASSFGTLKEQY
TRBV4-1	TRBJ2-3	ASSQMEASTDTQY
TRBV11-2	TRBJ2-1	ASSLDMDLIYNEQF
TRBV20-1	TRBJ2-7	SAREWDRVSYEQY
TRBV14	TRBJ1-2	ASSQDFGIYGYT
TRBV6-1	TRBJ2-1	ASRSDRSYNEQF
TRBV7-9	TRBJ2-5	ASSLGSAVQETQY
TRBV20-1	TRBJ2-5	SAFRTAQETQY
TRBV28	TRBJ2-7	ASSLSGGGRYEQY
TRBV12-3/TRBV12-4	TRBJ1-1	ASSLAQEAF
TRBV3-1	TRBJ2-1	ASSQEGTGYNEQF
TRBV7-9	TRBJ2-3	ASSPSGTSGTDTQY
TRBV25-1	TRBJ2-1	ASSEWKGRLRNEQF
TRBV20-1	TRBJ1-2	RGTGTTYGYT
TRBV20-1	TRBJ1-2	SARQDYGYT
TRBV29-1	TRBJ2-2	SVNPTGLGTGELF
TRBV7-2	TRBJ2-3	ASSLTGFTDMQY
TRBV2	TRBJ2-1	ASSFREGWYNEQF
TRBV7-2	TRBJ2-1	ASSVGDYNNEQF
TRBV20-1	TRBJ1-2	SARTGQGYGYT
TRBV13	TRBJ1-4	ASSSGLATNEKLF
TRBV5-1	TRBJ1-2	AGSVSGTGYGYT
TRBV28	TRBJ1-5	ASSPLGWRANQPQH
TRBV29-1	TRBJ2-1	SVDASGTYNEQF
TRBV20-1	TRBJ2-3	SARVNTQY
TRBV3-1	TRBJ2-7	ASGQGATYEQY
TRBV10-3	TRBJ1-2	AISGDGYGYT
TRBV5-1	TRBJ1-1	ASSLWWGGQPTNTEAF
TRBV20-1	TRBJ2-5	SASSRDRAGETQY
TRBV6-4	TRBJ2-7	ASSDLRPIKPPGIHYEQY
TRBV4-2	TRBJ2-1	ASLPTGGRDEQF
TRBV29-1	TRBJ2-5	SDTPPGSETQY
TRBV15	TRBJ1-2	ATSRGEGYSYGYT
TRBV4-1	TRBJ2-7	AGSPRGQGSYEQY
TRBV10-2	TRBJ2-2	ASSEGLGANTGELF
TRBV4-2	TRBJ1-5	ASSEAGTNQPQH
TRBV6-4	TRBJ1-6	ASSDSDSSPLH